This TCR beta chain was profiled in a study of esophageal squamous cell carcinoma tumors listed by TCRdb under 2021. A note on the overall study: Immuno relation high and low groups were defined by principal component analysis with K-means clustering applied to immunohistochemical T-cell and checkpoint marker values. The ten to eleven cases yielded roughly 1.6 million total TCRalpha reads and 1 million to 1.3 million total TCRbeta reads, and approximately 32,000 and 35,000 of those reads, respectively, were unique. The wider cohort included under 55 esophageal squamous cell carcinoma patients in Japan who were treated with surgery, of whom approximately 21 were high and around 32 were low immuno relation cases. The goal of the study was to evaluate both the diversity of the TCR repertoire and the shared TCR repertoires of T cells inside the tumor environment of esophageal squamous cell carcinoma. TCR sequencing covered around ten patients: five randomly selected high immuno relation cases and five background-matched low immuno relation cases.

The paper as a whole reports these results and caveats: Since the TCRalpha and TCRbeta chains were sequenced separately, neither the chain pairing nor the recognized antigens could be determined. Only a few cases were included in the TCR repertoire analysis, and no investigation at the CDR3 clonotype level was carried out. About 28 TRAV|TRAJ and 23 TRBV|TRBJ combinations appeared shared among high immuno relation cases, including TRAV13-1|TRAJ22 and TRBV7-9|TRBJ2-7. About 30% of the 10 cases showed a single dominant TCRalpha VJ recombination with apparently reduced TCRalpha diversity. The high and low immuno relation groups did not differ in total TCR repertoire counts, but the high immuno relation group had more significant repertoire counts. Given the large variation in the TCRalphabeta repertoire, shared V|J recombination candidates may have been selected by chance.

This clonotype is large (0.1 to 1%) in terms of sample share. Its recognized antigen is unknown. The sample holds no much larger clone one base away, and base qualities are not on file. Libraries were built with 5' RACE. A PCR using KAPA HiFi with TCRalpha or TCRbeta constant-region primers and a P20EA primer was followed by a nested second PCR with CA2 or CB2. Amplification of TCR genes was performed by unbiased adaptor ligation RT-PCR, in which reverse transcription was carried out with Superscript III and a polyT18-containing BSL-18E primer. After second-strand synthesis and blunting, the P10EA/P20EA adaptor was ligated to the cDNA 5' end, followed by NotI digestion. Both the first and second PCRs consisted of 20 to 25 cycles of 98 degrees C for 20 s, 65 degrees C for 30 s and 72 degrees C for 1 min. Amplicons were indexed with the Nextera XT Index kit v2 Set A, pooled in equimolar amounts and quantified on a Qubit 2.0 Fluorometer. Sequencing used the Illumina MiSeq platform with 2x300 bp paired-end reads. The authors' analysis ran thus. Using Repertoire Genesis software ver.1.0, reads were assigned to V and J genes based on the highest identity to IMGT reference sequences. CDR3 was defined as the region from Cys104 to Phe118 plus Gly119 and was translated, and unique sequence reads were defined as those with distinct V, J and CDR3 amino acids. A shared V|J combination was chosen only when it reached significance in both a Fisher's exact test in edgeR and a Mann Whitney U test. After singletons were removed and 500 repertoire combinations were bootstrapped, the repertoire dissimilarity index was calculated using the R rdi package. The public reads were reanalyzed by TCRdb: fastp trimming at Q25, MiXCR alignment, in-frame beta chains only. Under each unique CDR3 protein, matching rows form one entry showing the most common genes and DNA. The V and J calls reflect TCRdb's pipeline rather than the authors' work. The table for this sample lists approximately 68 distinct CDR3 sequences.

Relative to germline, V is missing 7 bases and J is missing 0 bases, with 10 bases of the junction outside any gene match. The CDR3 sequence holds 16 residues, the cysteine and phenylalanine included. CDR3 DNA is the only sequence kept; it has 48 bases, read in frame from the first base. Looking up the germline V gene yields CDR1 MDHEN and CDR2 SYDVKM. Enrollment excluded patients who had received neoadjuvant chemotherapy or who had no clinical information. All of the TCR-sequenced cases shown were male, and each had a subtotal esophagectomy with 2- or 3-field lymphadenectomy. RNA was isolated from bulk tumor tissue sections using a Qiagen AllPrep kit, and no T-cell sorting was performed. Until RNA extraction, small sections of tumor tissue removed at surgery were kept in RNAlater reagent at -80 degrees C.

The rearrangement joined TRBV28 to TRBJ2-7; 9 bases in the middle match TRBD1. The source of this sequence is a man aged 45 to 85 with esophageal squamous cell carcinoma. Material: tumor tissue. The CDR3 reads as follows: CASTAPPGQGSYEQYF. The DNA sequence is as follows: TGTGCCAGCACAGCCCCTCCGGGACAGGGCTCCTACGAGCAGTACTTC. With the rest looked up from the reference TRBV28 and TRBJ2-7 genes rather than sequenced, the full variable domain is DVKVTQSSRYLVKRTGEKVFLECVQDMDHENMFWYRQDPGLGLRLIYFSYDVKMKEKGDIPEGYSVSREKKERFSLILESASTNQTSMYLCASTAPPGQGSYEQYFGPGTRLTVT.